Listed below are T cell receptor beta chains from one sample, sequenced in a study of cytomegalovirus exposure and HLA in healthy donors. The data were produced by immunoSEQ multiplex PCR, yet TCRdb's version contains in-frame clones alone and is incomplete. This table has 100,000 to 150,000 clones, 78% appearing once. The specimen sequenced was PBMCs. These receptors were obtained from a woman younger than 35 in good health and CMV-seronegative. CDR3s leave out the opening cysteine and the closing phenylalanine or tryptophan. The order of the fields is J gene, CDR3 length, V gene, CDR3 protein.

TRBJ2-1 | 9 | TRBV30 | AWTGYNEQF
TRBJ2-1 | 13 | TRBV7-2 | ASTSGSGSGNEQF
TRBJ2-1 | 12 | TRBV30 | AWSPGLAGNEQF
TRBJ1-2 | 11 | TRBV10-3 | AINSTPNYGYT
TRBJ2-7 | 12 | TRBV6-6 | ASSYLLAGDEQY
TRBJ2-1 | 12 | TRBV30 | AWSLVGLRREQF
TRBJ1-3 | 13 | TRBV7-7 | ASSRDSSSGNTIY
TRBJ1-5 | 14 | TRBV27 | ASSLSGRNSNQPQH
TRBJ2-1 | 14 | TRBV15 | ATSRVPGTSGRGLF
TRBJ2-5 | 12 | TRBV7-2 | ASSPGLAGETQY
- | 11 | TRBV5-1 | ASSRGTPYEQY
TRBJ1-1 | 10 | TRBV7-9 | SSSPPNVEAF
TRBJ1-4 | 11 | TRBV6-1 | ASSDRDGEKLF
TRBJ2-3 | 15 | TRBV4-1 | ASSQALTSGGTDTQY
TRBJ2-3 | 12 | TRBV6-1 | ATRESGRADTQY
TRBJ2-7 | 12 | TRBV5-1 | ASSGAGTGTEQY
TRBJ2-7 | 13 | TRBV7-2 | ASSPSGLATYEQY
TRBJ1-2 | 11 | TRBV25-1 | ASSDYRTRGYT
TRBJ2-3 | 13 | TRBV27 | ASSLRMGAQNTQY
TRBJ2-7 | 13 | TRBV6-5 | ASSYGQGPPYEQY
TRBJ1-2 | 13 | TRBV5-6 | ASSLAGQGAYGYT
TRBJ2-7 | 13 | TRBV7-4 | ASSSPSGRFNEQY
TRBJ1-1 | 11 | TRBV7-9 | ASSSQENTEAF
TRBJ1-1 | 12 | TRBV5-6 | ASSRGQSNTEAF
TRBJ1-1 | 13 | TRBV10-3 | AISETATENTEAF
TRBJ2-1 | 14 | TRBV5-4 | ASSLDRSSSYNEQF
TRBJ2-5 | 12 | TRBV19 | ASSIVAGQETQY
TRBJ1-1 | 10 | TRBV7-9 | ASSFYNPEAF
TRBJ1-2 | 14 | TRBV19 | ASSRTPGAFNYGYT
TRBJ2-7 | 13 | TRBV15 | ATSRSGQGSYEQY
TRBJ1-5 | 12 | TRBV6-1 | ASSENTGTQPQH
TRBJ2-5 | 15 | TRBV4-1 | ASSQDASGTYQETQY
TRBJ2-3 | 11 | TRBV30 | AWSVVLTDTQY